Listed here are 13 T cell receptor beta chains from one sample, sequenced in a study of blood T cells in healthy people across ages. A J-beta primer mix and a sample-barcoded 5' primer were used in a second PCR of about 7 to 12 cycles. TCRdb independently ran MiXCR on the 5' RACE reads; one entry per CDR3 protein. Among about 1.4 million distinct CDR3 sequences listed, almost 60% were seen once. Sequenced input: blood. These receptors all come from a young man in good health.

This clonotype has only a few counts. The chain employs TRBV11-2 and TRBJ1-6, with 11 positions matching TRBD1. Germline CDR1 SGHAT, CDR2 FQNNGV. The CDR3 extends over 18 amino acids. V shed 6 bases, J shed 7 bases, and the junction held 14 bases outside the gene matches. CDR3 DNA: TGTGCCAGCAGTCAAAGAGGGTTTCGGGACAGGGGGAATTCACCCCTCCACTTT. Translating it yields CASSQRGFRDRGNSPLHF.

The rearrangement joins TRBV11-2 to TRBJ2-3; D is possibly TRBD2 (6 bases). In germline, CDR1 is SGHAT, CDR2 FQNNGV. The CDR3 covers 16 residues. Trimming shortened V by 5 bases and J by 5 bases, and 20 bases separated the two germline ends. CDR3 in amino acids: CASSAGGARSIDTQYF. The CDR3 nucleotides read TGTGCCAGCAGCGCCGGCGGGGCTAGGAGTATAGATACGCAGTATTTT.

This chain uses TRBV12-3 or TRBV12-4 with TRBJ1-1; D gene ambiguous. V shed 5 bases and J shed 8 bases, with 9 bases lying between them. This CDR3 region has 11 residues. CDR3 protein: CASSLLDEAFF. The DNA for the CDR3 is TGTGCCAGCAGTCTTTTGGACGAAGCTTTCTTT.

This clonotype was found a few times. This sequence joins TRBV9 and TRBJ2-7; 11 nucleotides agree with TRBD2. Germline V gene data show CDR1 as SGDLS and CDR2 as YYNGEE. The CDR3 totals 17 residues. The ends lost 1 base at V and 0 bases at J; junction bases unmatched: 6. The CDR3 protein is CASSVTSGSVSSYEQYF. CDR3 nucleotides: TGTGCCAGCAGCGTAACTAGCGGGAGCGTGAGCTCCTACGAGCAGTACTTC.

CDR3 sequence reads: CASRQGENTEAFF. The CDR3, as DNA: TGTGCCAGCAGACAGGGAGAGAACACTGAAGCTTTCTTT. The genes are TRBV2 and TRBJ1-1; tentative D call: TRBD1 (6 bases). CDR3 size: 13 residues. Germline CDR1 and CDR2: SNHLY and FYNNEI. The V end was cut by 6 bases, the J end by 1 base, with 9 bases between.

In this sample, this clonotype turned up a few times. The chain has TRBV5-1 and TRBJ2-1; possibly TRBD2 for D (5 bases). The V and J ends lost 0 bases and 7 bases respectively, with 14 bases between them. The germline V gene encodes CDR1 SGHRS and CDR2 YFSETQ. CDR3 length: 15 residues. DNA of the CDR3: TGCGCCAGCAGCTTGGAGGGTCGGGAAATAAATGAGCAGTTCTTC. Residues: CASSLEGREINEQFF.

This rearrangement joins TRBV7-2 to TRBJ2-7; D gene ambiguous. Germline CDR1 reads SGHTA; CDR2 reads FQGNSA. V shed 0 bases and J shed 1 base, with 10 bases lying between them. The CDR3 contains 15 residues. This chain's CDR3 is CASSLAARASYEQYF. For the CDR3, the DNA is TGTGCCAGCAGCTTAGCCGCACGCGCGTCCTACGAGCAGTACTTC.

The chain uses TRBV28 and TRBJ2-7; D not resolved. Germline CDR1 and CDR2: MDHEN and SYDVKM. CDR3 length: 14 amino acids. Trimming pared 5 bases from V and 0 bases from J, leaving 11 bases between. The CDR3 nucleotides are TGTGCCAGCAGTCCACATGGGCCCTCCTACGAGCAGTACTTC. This codes for CASSPHGPSYEQYF.

This rearrangement joins TRBV29-1 to TRBJ1-3, with 7 bases matching TRBD1. The V gene's germline CDR1 is SQVTM and CDR2 ANQGSEA. The CDR3 sequence is 16 residues long. V shed 1 base and J 0 bases; nucleotides not matched to a gene: 6. CDR3: CSVEAGTVNSGNTIYF. In DNA form, the CDR3 reads TGCAGCGTTGAAGCGGGGACAGTTAACTCTGGAAACACCATATATTTT. Drawing the rest from reference TRBV29-1 and TRBJ1-3, the complete variable domain is SAVISQKPSRDICQRGTSLTIQCQVDSQVTMMFWYRQQPGQSLTLIATANQGSEATYESGFVIDKFPISRPNLTFSTLTVSNMSPEDSSIYLCSVEAGTVNSGNTIYFGEGSWLTVV.

CDR3 residues: CAWSGGSTGNGYTF. CDR3 in DNA: TGTGCCTGGAGCGGGGGCTCAACAGGGAATGGCTACACCTTC. This chain links TRBV30 with TRBJ1-2; TRBD1 is a possible D gene (6 bases). V lost 3 bases and J lost 6, with 17 bases in between. Germline V CDR1 and CDR2: GTSNPN, SVGIG (reference sequence). This CDR3 spans 14 amino acids. Variable domain in full (rest from reference TRBV30 and TRBJ1-2): SQTIHQWPATLVQPVGSPLSLECTVEGTSNPNLYWYRQAAGRGLQLLFYSVGIGQISSEVPQNLSASRPQDRQFILSSKKLLLSDSGFYLCAWSGGSTGNGYTFGSGTRLTVV.

This chain connects TRBV25-1 to TRBJ1-2, with 7 bases identical to TRBD1. This CDR3 contains 16 residues. The germline gives CDR1 MGHDK, CDR2 SYGVNS. The junction had 9 bases not matched to a gene; V was cut back by 2 bases and J by 3 bases. CDR3 nucleotides: TGTGCCAGCAGTGAAGCGACAGGGAGGGGAGACTATGGCTACACCTTC. Translation gives CASSEATGRGDYGYTF.

The DNA for the CDR3 is TGCAGTGCTAGACCCCTAGGGAAGATGAACACTGAAGCTTTCTTT. Its translation is CSARPLGKMNTEAFF. The rearrangement links TRBV20-1 to TRBJ1-1; D is ambiguous. The ends were cut back, 2 bases at V and 0 bases at J, with 13 bases in the middle. Germline V lookup: CDR1 DFQATT, CDR2 SNEGSKA (reference sequence). The CDR3 spans 15 residues.

The table lists this clonotype with a few counts. The chain carries TRBV27 and TRBJ2-1, with 8 bases that match TRBD1. Germline V CDR1 and CDR2: MNHEY, SMNVEV (reference sequence). The ends lost 3 bases at V and 6 bases at J; junction bases unmatched: 7. This CDR3 spans 15 amino acids. CDR3 in amino acids: CASSFSRGRLNEQFF. The CDR3 DNA reads as TGTGCCAGCAGTTTCTCCAGGGGGCGTCTCAATGAGCAGTTCTTC.